The sequence of this TCR beta chain was determined in a study of post-analysis software for immune sequencing data. Prepared libraries of TCR beta cDNA carried unique molecular identifiers. TCRdb reprocessed the PCR reads via MiXCR and lists one record per CDR3 protein. The table lists roughly 400,000 distinct CDR3 sequences, 39% of them singletons, with approximately 7.7% in the top ten. As for this clonotype: The antigen is undetermined.

Study-wide results and limits: TRBV segments more frequent in patients than in controls numbered five and included TRBV5-6, TRBV5-1 and TRBV20-1.

The trim removed 4 bases at V and 0 bases at J, leaving 10 bases unmatched. CDR1 is MDHEN and CDR2 is SYDVKM in the germline V gene. The CDR3 spans 17 residues. Sequences were obtained from blood. The rearrangement links TRBV28 to TRBJ2-3, with 7 nucleotides matching TRBD1. This sequence originates from a girl aged 2 to 10 with multiple sclerosis. In DNA form, the CDR3 reads TGTGCCAGCAGTTCGGACGCGACAGGGCTAAGCACAGATACGCAGTATTTT. This codes for CASSSDATGLSTDTQYF.